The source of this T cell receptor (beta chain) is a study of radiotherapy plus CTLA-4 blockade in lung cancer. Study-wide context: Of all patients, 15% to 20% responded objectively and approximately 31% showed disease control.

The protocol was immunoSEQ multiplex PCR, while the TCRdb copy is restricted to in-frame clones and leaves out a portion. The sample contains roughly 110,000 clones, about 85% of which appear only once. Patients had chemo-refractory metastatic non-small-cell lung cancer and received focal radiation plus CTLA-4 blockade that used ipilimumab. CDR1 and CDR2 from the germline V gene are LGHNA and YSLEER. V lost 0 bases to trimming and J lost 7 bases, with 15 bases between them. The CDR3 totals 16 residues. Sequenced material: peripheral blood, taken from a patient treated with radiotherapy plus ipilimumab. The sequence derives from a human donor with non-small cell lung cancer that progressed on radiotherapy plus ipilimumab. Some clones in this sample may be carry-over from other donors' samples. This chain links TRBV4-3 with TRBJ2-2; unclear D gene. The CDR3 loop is CASSQDFAGFGGELFF. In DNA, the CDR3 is TGCGCCAGCAGCCAAGATTTTGCCGGGTTTGGCGGGGAGCTGTTTTTT.